The 3 T cell receptor beta chains reported below all come from one sample, sequenced in a study of T cell clones after liver transplantation. The method was immunoSEQ multiplex PCR; TCRdb's version includes in-frame clones alone and lacks a portion of them. The sample includes tens of thousands of clones, roughly nine tenths of them seen just once. Sequencing was performed on CD8+ T cells from blood, taken 12 months after liver transplant. Source of these receptors: a human patient who received a liver transplant. The graft donor may be the source of some T cells.

The rearrangement links TRBV19 to TRBJ1-5; D remains unclear. CDR3 size: 13 residues. Germline V CDR1 and CDR2: LNHDA, SQIVND (reference sequence). V lost 3 bases to trimming and J lost 5 bases, with 8 bases between them. CDR3 sequence: CASSMVRDQPQHF. CDR3 nucleotide sequence: TGTGCCAGTAGTATGGTGAGGGATCAGCCCCAGCATTTT.

This chain links TRBV27 with TRBJ1-1; D is unclear. CDR1 and CDR2 (germline): MNHEY, SMNVEV (reference sequence). Trimming removed 2 bases from V and 2 bases from J, with 12 bases in between. The CDR3 is 15 amino acids. The CDR3 nucleotides read TGTGCCAGCAGTTTACGCAGCCCTTTTAACACTGAAGCTTTCTTT. Translated: CASSLRSPFNTEAFF.

This sequence joins TRBV19 and TRBJ2-7; perhaps TRBD1 as D (5 bases). The V gene's germline CDR1 is LNHDA and CDR2 SQIVND (reference sequence). This CDR3 contains 14 residues. Trimming cost V 0 bases and J 5 bases, with 11 bases left between them. This CDR3 is CASSIEGSGNEQYF. In DNA form, the CDR3 reads TGTGCCAGTAGTATAGAGGGCTCAGGGAACGAGCAGTACTTC.